The entry that follows covers one T cell receptor (beta chain) sequence. Germline CDR1 is DFQATT and CDR2 is SNEGSKA (reference sequence). V was shortened by 4 bases and J by 5 bases, with 10 bases between the two germline ends. The CDR3 runs to 12 residues. The data originate from a study of response to subunit inactivated influenza vaccine. One entry per CDR3 protein, called by TCRdb with MiXCR from the RT-PCR reads. The table includes about 310,000 distinct CDR3 sequences, about a fifth detected once. The source was PBMCs from blood, collected roughly 20 months after vaccination. This sequence was found in a man between 45 and 75 years old who received an inactivated influenza vaccine. This chain uses TRBV20-1 with TRBJ2-3; D uncertain. CDR3 sequence reads: CSAINLGDTQYF. The CDR3 nucleotides are TGCAGTGCTATAAATCTAGGAGATACGCAGTATTTT.